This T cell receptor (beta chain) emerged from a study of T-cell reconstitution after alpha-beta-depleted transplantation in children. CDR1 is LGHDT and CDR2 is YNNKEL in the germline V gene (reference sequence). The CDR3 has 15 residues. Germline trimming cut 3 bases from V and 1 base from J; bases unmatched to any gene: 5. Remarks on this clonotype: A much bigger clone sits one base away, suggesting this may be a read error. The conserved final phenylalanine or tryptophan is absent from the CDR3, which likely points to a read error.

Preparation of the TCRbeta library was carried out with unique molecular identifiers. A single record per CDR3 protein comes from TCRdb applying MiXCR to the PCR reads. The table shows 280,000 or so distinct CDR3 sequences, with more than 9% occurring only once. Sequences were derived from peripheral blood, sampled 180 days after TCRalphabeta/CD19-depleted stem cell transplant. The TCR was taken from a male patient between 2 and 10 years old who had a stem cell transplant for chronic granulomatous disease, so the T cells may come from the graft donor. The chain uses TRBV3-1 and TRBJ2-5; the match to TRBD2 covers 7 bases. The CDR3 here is CASSHVAGVQETQYL. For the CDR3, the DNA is TGTGCCAGCAGCCACGTGGCGGGGGTCCAAGAGACCCAGTACTTA.